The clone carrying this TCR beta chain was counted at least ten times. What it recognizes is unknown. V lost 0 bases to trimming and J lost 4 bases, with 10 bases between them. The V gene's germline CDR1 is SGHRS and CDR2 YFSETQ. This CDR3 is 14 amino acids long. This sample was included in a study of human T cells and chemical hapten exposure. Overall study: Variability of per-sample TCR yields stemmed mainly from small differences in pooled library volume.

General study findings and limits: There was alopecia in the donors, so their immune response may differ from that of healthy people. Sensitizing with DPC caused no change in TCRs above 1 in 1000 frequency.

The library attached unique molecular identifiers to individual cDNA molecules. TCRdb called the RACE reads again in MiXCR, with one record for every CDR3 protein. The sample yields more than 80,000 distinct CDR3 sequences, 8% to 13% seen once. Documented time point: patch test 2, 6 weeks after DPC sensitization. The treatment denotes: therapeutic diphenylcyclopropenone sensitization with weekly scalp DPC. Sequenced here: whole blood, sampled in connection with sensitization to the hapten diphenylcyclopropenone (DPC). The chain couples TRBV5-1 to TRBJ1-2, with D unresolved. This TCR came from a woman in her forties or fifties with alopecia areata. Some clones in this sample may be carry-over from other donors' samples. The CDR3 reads CASSLGERSYGYTF. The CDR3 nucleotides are TGCGCCAGCAGCTTGGGGGAAAGGAGCTATGGCTACACCTTC.